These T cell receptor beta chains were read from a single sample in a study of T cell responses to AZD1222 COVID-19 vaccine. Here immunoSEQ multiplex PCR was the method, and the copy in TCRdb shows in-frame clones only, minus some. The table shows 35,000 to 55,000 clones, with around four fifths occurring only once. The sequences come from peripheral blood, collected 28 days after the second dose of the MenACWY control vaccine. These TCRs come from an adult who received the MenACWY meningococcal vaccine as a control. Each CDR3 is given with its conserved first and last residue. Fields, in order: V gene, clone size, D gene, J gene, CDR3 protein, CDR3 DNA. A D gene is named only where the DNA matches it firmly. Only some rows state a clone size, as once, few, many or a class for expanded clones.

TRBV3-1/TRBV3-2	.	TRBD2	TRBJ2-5	CASSQIAGGAKRETQYF	TGTGCCAGCAGCCAAATAGCGGGGGGCGCTAAGCGAGAGACCCAGTACTTC
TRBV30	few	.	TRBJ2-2	CAWSGAGGELFF	TGTGCCTGGAGTGGAGCAGGCGGGGAGCTGTTTTTT
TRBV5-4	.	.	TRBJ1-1	CASLPGAGNTEAFF	TGTGCCAGCCTCCCGGGGGCCGGGAACACTGAAGCTTTCTTT
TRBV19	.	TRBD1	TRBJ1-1	CASSMGQGLNTEAFF	TGTGCCAGCTCCATGGGACAGGGACTGAACACTGAAGCTTTCTTT
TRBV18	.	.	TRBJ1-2	CDAPTPGPMDYGYTF	TGTGACGCGCCCACCCCGGGGCCTATGGACTATGGCTACACCTTC
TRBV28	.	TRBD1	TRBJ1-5	CASSRTGTGGNQPQHF	TGTGCCAGCAGCCGGACCGGGACAGGGGGGAATCAGCCCCAGCATTTT
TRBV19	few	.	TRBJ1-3	CASKGRASGNTIYF	TGTGCCAGTAAGGGTCGGGCCTCTGGAAACACCATATATTTT
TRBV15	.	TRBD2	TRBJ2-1	CATSRKGLAGSYNEQFF	TGTGCCACCAGCAGAAAGGGACTAGCGGGCTCCTACAATGAGCAGTTCTTC
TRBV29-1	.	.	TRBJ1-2	CSVEVVYGYTF	TGCAGCGTTGAAGTGGTCTATGGCTACACCTTC
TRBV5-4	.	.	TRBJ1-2	CASSLGGVSGYTF	TGTGCCAGCTCCCTGGGGGGTGTCAGTGGCTACACCTTC
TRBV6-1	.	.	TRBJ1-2	CASSEVGSYGYTF	TGTGCCAGCAGTGAAGTGGGCAGCTATGGCTACACCTTC
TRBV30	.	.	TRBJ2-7	CAWSPQVNYEQYF	TGTGCCTGGAGTCCACAGGTCAACTACGAGCAGTACTTC
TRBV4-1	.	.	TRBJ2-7	CASSQVARGTYEQYF	TGCGCCAGCAGCCAAGTGGCCAGGGGAACCTACGAGCAGTACTTC
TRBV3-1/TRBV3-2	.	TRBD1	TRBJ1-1	CASSHRGQPNTEAFF	TGTGCCAGCAGCCACCGGGGACAGCCGAACACTGAAGCTTTCTTT
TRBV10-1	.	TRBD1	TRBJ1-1	CASNLGQTPLAEAFF	TGCGCCAGCAACCTGGGACAGACTCCCCTGGCTGAAGCTTTCTTT
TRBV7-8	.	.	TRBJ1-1	CASSLMAGMNTEAFF	TGTGCCAGCAGCTTAATGGCAGGGATGAACACTGAAGCTTTCTTT
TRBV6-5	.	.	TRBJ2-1	CASTSNTAEEQFF	TGTGCCAGCACCTCGAACACCGCCGAGGAGCAGTTCTTC
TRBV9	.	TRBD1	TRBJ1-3	CASSDFDRGPGNTIYF	TGTGCCAGCAGCGACTTCGACAGGGGGCCTGGAAACACCATATATTTT
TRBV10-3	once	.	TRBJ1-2	CAILREGRDYGYTF	TGTGCCATCCTCCGTGAGGGGCGCGACTATGGCTACACCTTC
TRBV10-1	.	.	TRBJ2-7	CASSDGNPYEQYF	TGCGCCAGCAGTGACGGGAATCCCTACGAGCAGTACTTC
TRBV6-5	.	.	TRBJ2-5	CASRRRGSSETQYF	TGTGCCAGCAGGAGACGTGGTTCCAGTGAGACCCAGTACTTC
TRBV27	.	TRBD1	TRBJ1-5	CASGDRGQQPQHF	TGTGCCAGCGGCGACAGGGGACAGCAGCCCCAGCATTTT
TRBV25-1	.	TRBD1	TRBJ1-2	CASSGRGRGNYGYTF	TGTGCCAGCAGTGGCAGGGGGCGCGGGAACTATGGCTACACCTTC
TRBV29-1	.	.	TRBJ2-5	CSVESGRETQYF	TGCAGCGTCGAATCGGGACGAGAGACCCAGTACTTC
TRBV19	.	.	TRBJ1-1	CASTQGQANTEAFF	TGTGCCAGTACCCAGGGGCAGGCAAACACTGAAGCTTTCTTT
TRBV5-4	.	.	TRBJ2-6	CASSLAGANVLTF	TGTGCCAGCAGCTTGGCTGGGGCCAACGTCCTGACTTTC
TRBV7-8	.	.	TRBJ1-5	CASSPTWGRNQPQHF	TGTGCCAGCAGCCCCACCTGGGGTCGGAATCAGCCCCAGCATTTT
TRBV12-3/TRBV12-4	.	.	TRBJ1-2	CAIGVGGNYGYTF	TGTGCCATCGGCGTGGGGGGCAACTATGGCTACACCTTC
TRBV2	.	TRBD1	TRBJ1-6	CASSRQGRNSPLHF	TGTGCCAGCAGTAGACAGGGGCGGAATTCACCCCTCCACTTT
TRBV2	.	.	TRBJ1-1	CASSVRYEAFF	TGTGCCAGCAGTGTCAGGTATGAAGCTTTCTTT
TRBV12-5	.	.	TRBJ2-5	CASGLGWETQYF	TGTGCTAGTGGTTTGGGCTGGGAGACCCAGTACTTC
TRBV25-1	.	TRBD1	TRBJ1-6	CASSVGSGTGSNSPLHF	TGTGCCAGCAGTGTCGGCTCGGGGACAGGGTCCAATTCACCCCTCCACTTT